This T cell receptor (beta chain) was retrieved from a study of memory CD4+ T cells and cytomegalovirus serostatus. Whole-study findings and limits: Median bootstrapped AUC for CMV status was about 0.94 originally, around 0.91 US-trained.

Single viable CD3+CD4+CD8-CD45RO+ cells were sorted as the memory CD4+ T cells. Per germline, CDR1 LNHDA and CDR2 SQIVND (reference sequence). The CDR3 has 15 residues. V dropped 5 bases and J dropped 2 bases, with 13 bases sitting between them. Clones were sequenced by immunoSEQ multiplex PCR, and TCRdb holds only the in-frame ones, with some missing. The table records about 46,000 clones, under 80% of them present only once. For this clone: Its matching antigen is unknown.

Sequenced material: memory CD4+ T cells from blood. This chain uses TRBV19 with TRBJ1-5; D remains ambiguous. This TCR came from an adult in good health and CMV-seronegative. The CDR3 DNA follows: TGTGCCAGTAGTGAACGGGAAGGAGGCAATCAGCCCCAGCATTTT. Its translation is CASSEREGGNQPQHF.